This T cell receptor beta chain was identified in a study of human T cells and chemical hapten exposure. The V and J ends lost 4 bases and 3 bases respectively, with 5 bases between them. The CDR3 has 12 amino acids. Per germline, CDR1 LGHDT and CDR2 YNNKEL (reference sequence). Time point noted: patch test 3, about 24 weeks after DPC sensitization. Treatment denoted: therapeutic diphenylcyclopropenone sensitization with weekly scalp DPC. For the library, individual cDNA molecules each received unique molecular identifiers. TCRdb ran MiXCR on the RACE reads and lists one entry per CDR3 protein. Of 95,000 to 150,000 distinct CDR3 sequences listed, approximately 11% are singletons.

The clonotype originates from a woman aged 50 to 60 with alopecia areata. Some clones in this sample may be carry-over from other donors' samples. This chain links TRBV3-1 with TRBJ2-3; D unclear. Sequenced here: whole blood, sampled in connection with sensitization to the hapten diphenylcyclopropenone (DPC). CDR3 sequence: CASSRKTDTQYF. CDR3 nucleotide sequence: TGTGCCAGCAGCCGCAAGACAGATACGCAGTATTTT.